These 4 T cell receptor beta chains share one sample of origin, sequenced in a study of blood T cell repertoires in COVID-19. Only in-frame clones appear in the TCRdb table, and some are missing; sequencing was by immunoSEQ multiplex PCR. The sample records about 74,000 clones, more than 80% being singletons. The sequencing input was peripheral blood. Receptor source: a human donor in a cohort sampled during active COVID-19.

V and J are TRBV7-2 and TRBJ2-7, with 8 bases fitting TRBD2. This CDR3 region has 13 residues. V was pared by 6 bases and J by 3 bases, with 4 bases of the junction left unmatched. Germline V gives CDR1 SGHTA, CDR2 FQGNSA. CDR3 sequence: CASRAGTSYEQYF. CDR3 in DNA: TGTGCCAGCAGAGCCGGGACTAGCTACGAGCAGTACTTC.

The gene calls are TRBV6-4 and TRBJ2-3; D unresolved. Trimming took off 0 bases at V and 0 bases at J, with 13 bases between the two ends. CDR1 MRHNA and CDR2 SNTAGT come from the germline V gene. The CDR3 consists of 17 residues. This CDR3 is CASSDSPGGSSTDTQYF. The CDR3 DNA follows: TGTGCCAGCAGTGACTCACCTGGCGGATCTAGCACAGATACGCAGTATTTT.

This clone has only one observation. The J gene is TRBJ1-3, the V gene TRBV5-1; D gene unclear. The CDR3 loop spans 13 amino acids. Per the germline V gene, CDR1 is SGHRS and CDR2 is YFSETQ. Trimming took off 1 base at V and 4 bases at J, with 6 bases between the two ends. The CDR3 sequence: CASSLFEGNTIYF. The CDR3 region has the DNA TGCGCCAGCAGCTTGTTTGAGGGAAACACCATATATTTT. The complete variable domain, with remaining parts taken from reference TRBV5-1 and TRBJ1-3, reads KAGVTQTPRYLIKTRGQQVTLSCSPISGHRSVSWYQQTPGQGLQFLFEYFSETQRNKGNFPGRFSGRQFSNSRSEMNVSTLELGDSALYLCASSLFEGNTIYFGEGSWLTVV.

The CDR3 protein is CASSSRQGRYNEQFF. The DNA of the CDR3 is TGTGCCAGCAGCTCTCGACAGGGGCGCTACAATGAGCAGTTCTTC. V and J are TRBV5-4 and TRBJ2-1, with 8 bases identical to TRBD1. V was clipped by 3 bases and J by 3 bases; unmatched bases: 5. CDR1 is SGHNT, CDR2 YYREEE, per germline (reference sequence). This CDR3 is built from 15 residues.